This paragraph covers one T cell receptor (beta chain) sequence. This table comes from immunoSEQ multiplex PCR, and its TCRdb copy is limited to in-frame clones, with some not included. The data contain 25,000 to 30,000 clones, roughly 90% of them singletons. This entry belongs to a study of PD-1 blockade in classical Hodgkin lymphoma. Time point of the sample: newly diagnosed, previously untreated cHL patient sample. Thawed PBMCs were the source of CD4+ T cells, purified by magnetic negative selection. The V segment lost 3 bases and the J segment 7 bases; nucleotides outside the gene matches: 7. The CDR3 has 15 residues. CDR1 is LNHDA and CDR2 is SQIVND in the germline V gene (reference sequence).

The origin of this receptor is a human donor with classical Hodgkin lymphoma. The sample taken for sequencing was CD4+ T cells from blood. The rearrangement uses TRBV19 and TRBJ2-2; 8 bases line up with TRBD1. CDR3 loop: CASSIETGAVGELFF. CDR3 DNA sequence: TGTGCCAGTAGTATTGAGACAGGGGCGGTCGGGGAGCTGTTTTTT.